Listed here are 3 T cell receptor beta chains from one sample, sequenced in a study of radiotherapy plus CTLA-4 blockade in lung cancer. Measured with immunoSEQ multiplex PCR; TCRdb has only the in-frame clones, and not every one. Of tens of thousands of clones listed, 65% to 80% are singletons. Sequenced material: peripheral blood, taken from a patient treated with radiotherapy plus ipilimumab. The receptors here all came from a human donor with non-small cell lung cancer who had a complete response to radiotherapy plus ipilimumab.

The rearrangement uses TRBV6-5 and TRBJ1-4; tentative D call: TRBD1 (6 bases). The V end lost 4 bases, the J end lost 7 bases, and 19 bases lay between the germline ends. The CDR3 sequence is 16 residues long. Looked up from germline, CDR1 is MNHEY and CDR2 is SVGAGI. The chain's CDR3 is CASSSPGDPRGEKLFF. For the CDR3, the DNA is TGTGCCAGCAGTTCACCAGGGGACCCTCGGGGTGAAAAACTGTTTTTT.

The V gene is TRBV18, the J gene TRBJ2-1, with 9 bases aligning to TRBD1. CDR3 length: 15 residues. J gave up 4 bases and V 2 bases, and 3 bases lay outside the gene matches. Germline V gene lookup returns CDR1 KGHSH and CDR2 LQKENI. The CDR3 region is CASSPRTGEYNEQFF. The CDR3 DNA reads as TGTGCCAGCTCACCAAGGACAGGGGAATACAATGAGCAGTTCTTC.

This clone was observed a few times. The rearrangement uses TRBV5-1 and TRBJ2-2, with D uncertain. The CDR3 is 14 amino acids. CDR1 and CDR2 from the germline V gene are SGHRS and YFSETQ. Trimming took off 1 base at V and 4 bases at J, with 8 bases between the two ends. CDR3 DNA: TGCGCCAGCAGCTTGATCACGGTCACCGGGGAGCTGTTTTTT. It specifies CASSLITVTGELFF.